Sequencing of this TCR beta chain was carried out in a study of T cells after yellow fever vaccination (dated by TCRdb to about 2019). Concerning the study at large: Libraries from fractions with low cell numbers were prepared with the SMART-Seq v4 Ultra Low Input RNA kit. To follow T-cell clones before and after both primary and booster YFV17D yellow fever vaccination, bulk TCR alpha and beta repertoires underwent longitudinal sequencing. Two healthy male donors made up the cohort, one aged 18 to 29 years and the other aged 30 to 40 years. Blood was collected at multiple timepoints before and after primary and secondary immunization, and bulk PBMC replicates and cell subsets were isolated. Study-wide conclusions, independent of this receptor: Because abundant contaminating clonotypes from the bulk population could be contained in FACS-sorted repertoires, computational filtering was required. After the booster, most of the clones that had expanded following primary vaccination were detected again (around 97% of CD4 and more than 85% of CD8), which suggests that memory was broadly maintained. The study included only a couple of donors, which limits how far the findings can be generalized. A small fraction of clonotypes showed up in both the CD4 and CD8 compartments, probably as a result of convergent recombination. The secondary T-cell response was weaker than the primary response but faster, peaking on day 5 instead of day 15.

Synthesis of TCR cDNA relied on 5'RACE template switching, a step that introduced a universal primer site along with unique molecular identifiers. Priming for cDNA synthesis came from both the TCR alpha and TCR beta constant segments. Libraries were amplified in two PCR steps, with sample barcodes and sequencing adapters added in the second step. Sequencing of the libraries was done on either Illumina HiSeq 2500 (2x100 bp) or NovaSeq (2x150 bp). From the authors' description of their analysis: Reads were demultiplexed and collapsed into UMI consensus sequences with MIGEC, and V(D)J alignment was performed with MiXCR. Using edgeR on replicate PBMC samples, clonotypes were called vaccine-responding if FDR was below 0.01 and the log2 fold change was above 5 up to day 15. Each bulk clonotype received a CD4 or CD8 identity based on whether the sequenced CD4 or CD8 repertoire contained that clonotype at higher abundance. TCRdb's own reprocessing of the public reads used fastp at Q25 and MiXCR and kept productive beta chains. Entries are consolidated by CDR3 protein sequence, retaining the most common genes and DNA. The V and J calls and clone size come from TCRdb's table, not from the authors' own analysis. This sample lists about 580,000 distinct CDR3 sequences; about 17% were detected once. Roughly 17% of the sample goes to the ten largest clones.

On this clonotype: Its antigen remains undetermined. No base quality values were provided; no much bigger clone lies one nucleotide off.

The CDR3 starts with the cysteine, ends with the phenylalanine, and has 11 residues. CDR3 DNA only is kept here, 33 bases in frame from base 1. V is clipped by 7 bases and J by 10 bases, and the sequence between their germline boundaries is 10 bases long. This specimen's treatment or condition label, interpreted: live attenuated yellow fever vaccine strain. At each blood-draw timepoint, two biological replicates of bulk PBMCs were collected. PBMCs were isolated from peripheral blood using a standard Ficoll-Paque protocol. TriZol was used to extract RNA from bulk PBMCs, CD4 and CD8 fractions, and dextramer-positive and dextramer-negative fractions.

Material: PBMCs, obtained about 5 days after the first yellow fever vaccination. The chain is assembled from TRBV12-3 or TRBV12-4 and TRBJ1-4; no confident D gene assignment can be made. This sequence originates from a man between 18 and 29 years old who received the YFV17D yellow fever vaccine. The CDR3 region has the sequence CASTPGGKLFF. The base sequence is TGTGCCAGCACCCCAGGAGGAAAACTGTTTTTT.